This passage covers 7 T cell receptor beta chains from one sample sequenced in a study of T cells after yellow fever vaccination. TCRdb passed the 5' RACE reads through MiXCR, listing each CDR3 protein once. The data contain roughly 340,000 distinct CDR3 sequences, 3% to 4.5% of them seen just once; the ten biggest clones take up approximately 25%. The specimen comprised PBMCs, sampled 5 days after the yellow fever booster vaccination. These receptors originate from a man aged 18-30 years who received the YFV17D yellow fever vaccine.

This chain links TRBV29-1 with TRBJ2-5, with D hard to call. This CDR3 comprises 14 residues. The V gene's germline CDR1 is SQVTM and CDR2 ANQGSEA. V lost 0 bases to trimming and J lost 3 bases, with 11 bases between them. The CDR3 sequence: CSVEEEGLEETQYF. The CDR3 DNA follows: TGCAGCGTTGAAGAGGAAGGGTTGGAAGAGACCCAGTACTTC.

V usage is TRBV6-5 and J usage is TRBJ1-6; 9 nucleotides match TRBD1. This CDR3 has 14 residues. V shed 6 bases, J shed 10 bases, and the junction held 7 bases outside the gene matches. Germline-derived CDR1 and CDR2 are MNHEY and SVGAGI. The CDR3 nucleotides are TGTGCCAGCAGGGCGGGACAGGGTGCGTCACCCCTCCACTTT. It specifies CASRAGQGASPLHF.

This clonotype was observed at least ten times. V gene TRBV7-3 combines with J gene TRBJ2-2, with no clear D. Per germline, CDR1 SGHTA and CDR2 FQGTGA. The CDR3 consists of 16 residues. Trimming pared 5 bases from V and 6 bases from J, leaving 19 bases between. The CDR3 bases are TGTGCCAGCAGCCGCGGAACAGCCCCCTGGGCCGGGGAGCTGTTTTTT. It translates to CASSRGTAPWAGELFF.

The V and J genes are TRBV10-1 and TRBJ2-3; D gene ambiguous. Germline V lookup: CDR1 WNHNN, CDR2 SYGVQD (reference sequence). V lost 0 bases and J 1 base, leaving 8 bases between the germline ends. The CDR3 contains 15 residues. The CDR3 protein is CASSESGEGTDTQYF. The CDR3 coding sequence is TGCGCCAGCAGTGAGTCTGGCGAAGGCACAGATACGCAGTATTTT.

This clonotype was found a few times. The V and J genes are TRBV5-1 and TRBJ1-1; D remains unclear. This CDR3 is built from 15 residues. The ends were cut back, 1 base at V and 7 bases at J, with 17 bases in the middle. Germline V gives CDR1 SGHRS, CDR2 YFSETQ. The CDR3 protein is CASSLSASRNVEAFF. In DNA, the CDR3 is TGCGCCAGCAGCTTGTCCGCTAGTAGGAACGTTGAAGCTTTCTTT.

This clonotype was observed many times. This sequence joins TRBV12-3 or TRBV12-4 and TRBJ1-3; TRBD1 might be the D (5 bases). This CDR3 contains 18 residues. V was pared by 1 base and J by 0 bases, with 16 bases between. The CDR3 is CASSLGARQLASGNTIYF. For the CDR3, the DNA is TGTGCCAGCAGTTTAGGGGCTCGACAGCTTGCCTCTGGAAACACCATATATTTT.

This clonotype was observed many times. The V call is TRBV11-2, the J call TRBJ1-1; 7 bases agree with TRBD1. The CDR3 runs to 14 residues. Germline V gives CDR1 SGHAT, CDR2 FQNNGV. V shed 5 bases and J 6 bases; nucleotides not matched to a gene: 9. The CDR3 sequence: CASSRRQGRPEAFF. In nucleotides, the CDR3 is TGTGCCAGCAGCCGCCGACAGGGTAGGCCTGAAGCTTTCTTT.